This TCR beta chain was sequenced for a study of OX40 agonist ivuxolimab in advanced cancers. Study summary: Three patients had partial responses: one hepatocellular carcinoma, two cutaneous melanoma. General study results and limits: Researchers report that CD8+ T cells had, on average, more expanded clones than CD4+.

Germline CDR1 and CDR2: SGHVS and FNYEAQ. This CDR3 comprises 14 residues. Deletions cut 1 base from V and 6 bases from J, with 12 bases between. The data were produced by immunoSEQ multiplex PCR, yet TCRdb's version contains in-frame clones alone and is incomplete. The sample consists of some 42,000 clones, 82% of them appearing once. In the case of this clone: What it recognizes is unknown.

The receptor was isolated from an adult with an advanced solid tumor such as melanoma, head and neck, liver or kidney cancer. The V gene is TRBV7-6, the J gene TRBJ1-2; D uncertain. The input for sequencing was CD4+ or CD8+ T cells sorted from blood, taken in a trial of the OX40 agonist ivuxolimab. The CDR3 DNA reads as TGTGCCAGCAGCTTAGGAGGAGGGCTGAATGGCTACACCTTC. It specifies CASSLGGGLNGYTF.